These 4 T cell receptor beta chains were all obtained from the same sample, sequenced in a study of T-cell reconstitution after alpha-beta-depleted transplantation in children. Preparation of the TCRbeta library was carried out with unique molecular identifiers. TCRdb itself ran the PCR reads through MiXCR, one entry per CDR3 protein. The repertoire has over 85,000 distinct CDR3 sequences, 7.5% to 9.5% of them found once; the top ten carry around 17%. The sequencing here drew on PBMCs, taken before TCRalphabeta/CD19-depleted stem cell transplant. The receptor set was obtained from a boy aged 2-9 years with acute lymphoblastic leukemia, due to receive a stem cell transplant.

This clonotype has more than one count but fewer than ten. The chain links TRBV7-8 to TRBJ2-7; 16 positions match TRBD2. V trimming: 3 bases; J trimming: 1 base; junction bases outside the gene matches: 9. The V gene's germline CDR1 is SGHVS and CDR2 FQNEAQ. The CDR3 extends over 19 amino acids. In DNA, the CDR3 is TGTGCCAGCAGCTTTAACTCGGGACTAGCGGGGGGGGAATCCTACGAGCAGTACTTC. Translating it yields CASSFNSGLAGGESYEQYF.

V gene TRBV18 combines with J gene TRBJ2-7; unclear D gene. Germline V lookup: CDR1 KGHSH, CDR2 LQKENI. V was shortened by 5 bases and J by 3 bases, with 8 bases between the two germline ends. The CDR3 spans 12 residues. The CDR3 is CASSITGYEQYF. The CDR3 DNA follows: TGTGCCAGCTCAATCACGGGCTACGAGCAGTACTTC.

The chain couples TRBV6-4 to TRBJ2-1; TRBD2 might be the D (5 bases). Trimming shortened V by 0 bases and J by 0 bases, and 9 bases separated the two germline ends. The CDR3 length is 16 residues. Germline loops: CDR1 MRHNA, CDR2 SNTAGT. The CDR3 loop is CASSDSAVSSYNEQFF. CDR3 coding DNA: TGTGCCAGCAGTGACTCAGCGGTGAGCTCCTACAATGAGCAGTTCTTC.

This clonotype was counted many times. The gene calls are TRBV5-6 and TRBJ1-6, with D tentatively TRBD1 (5 bases). The CDR3 totals 14 residues. Germline-derived CDR1 and CDR2 are SGHDT and YYEEEE. Deletions cut 4 bases from V and 5 bases from J, with 10 bases between. CDR3 residues: CASSRPGHNSPLHF. CDR3 nucleotide sequence: TGTGCCAGCAGCCGACCGGGACATAATTCACCCCTCCACTTT.